The clone carrying this T cell receptor beta chain has ten or more counts. This CDR3 has 13 residues. The V end lost 7 bases, the J end lost 7 bases, and 16 bases lay between the germline ends. Germline V gives CDR1 MDHEN, CDR2 SYDVKM. This sample stems from a study of T cells in Graves' hyperthyroidism and ophthalmopathy. Study overall: Peripheral blood was obtained at initial diagnosis, preceding any treatment.

Amplification of TCR beta CDR3 regions used RNA as the template. HTBI primers were employed in a first-round RT-PCR of the TCR CDR3. TCRdb recomputed calls from the multiplex PCR reads with MiXCR, one row per CDR3 protein. The profile shows roughly 350,000 distinct CDR3 sequences, approximately 14% of them singletons. The hyperthyroidism was newly diagnosed and had lasted under 2 months; the patients were aged 18 to 65. This sequence originates from a woman aged 25 to 45 with Graves' hyperthyroidism. This rearrangement joins TRBV28 to TRBJ1-2, with TRBD1 as a possible D gene (6 bases). Sequenced: blood. CDR3 region: CASTTGPFLGYTF. CDR3 bases: TGTGCCAGCACGACAGGTCCTTTCCTTGGCTACACCTTC.